These 24 T cell receptor beta chains came from one sample sequenced in a study of T-cell reconstitution after alpha-beta-depleted transplantation in children. For TCRbeta, the library was prepared with unique molecular identifiers. TCRdb ran MiXCR on the PCR reads and lists one entry per CDR3 protein. The table has 200,000 to 300,000 distinct CDR3 sequences, approximately 12% seen once. Here the sequenced sample was PBMCs from the stem cell graft donor, taken from the stem cell graft. These TCRs come from a human donor who donated a stem cell graft to a child with acute lymphoblastic leukemia.

In its sample, this clonotype was seen many times. The chain employs TRBV5-1 and TRBJ2-4; a possible D gene is TRBD1 (6 bases). The CDR3 runs 17 residues. Trimming stripped 3 bases from V and 5 bases from J, with 21 bases between. Germline values: CDR1 SGHRS, CDR2 YFSETQ. CDR3 DNA: TGCGCCAGCAGCTCGAGCGAGTTCTCATGGGGGCAAAACATTCAGTACTTC. This gives the protein CASSSSEFSWGQNIQYF.

This clonotype was recorded at least ten times. The chain couples TRBV24-1 to TRBJ1-5; D call uncertain. This CDR3 contains 13 residues. Per germline, CDR1 KGHDR and CDR2 SFDVKD. Trimming left V 2 bases short and J 6 bases short, with 7 bases between. CDR3 DNA sequence: TGTGCCACCAGTGATTCCGGCGTTCAGCCCCAGCATTTT. Translated, it gives CATSDSGVQPQHF.

This chain links TRBV20-1 with TRBJ1-5, with D possibly matching TRBD1 (5 bases). V was trimmed by 0 bases and J by 7 bases, leaving 16 bases between them. CDR1 and CDR2 (germline): DFQATT, SNEGSKA (reference sequence). This CDR3 has 15 amino acids. DNA of the CDR3: TGCAGTGCTAGAGAAGTCGGTTTATGGGGCCAGCCCCAGCATTTT. As protein: CSAREVGLWGQPQHF.

CDR3 coding DNA: TGTGCCAGCAGCTTAAAACGTTCGCCCGGGGAGCTGTTTTTT. This sequence encodes CASSLKRSPGELFF. The V and J genes are TRBV7-9 and TRBJ2-2; D ambiguous. The ends were cut back, 2 bases at V and 6 bases at J, with 10 bases in the middle. Germline values: CDR1 SEHNR, CDR2 FQNEAQ (reference sequence). This CDR3 is 14 amino acids long. Full variable domain (missing parts from reference TRBV7-9 and TRBJ2-2): DTGVSQNPRHKITKRGQNVTFRCDPISEHNRLYWYRQTLGQGPEFLTYFQNEAQLEKSRLLSDRFSAERPKGSFSTLEIQRTEQGDSAMYLCASSLKRSPGELFFGEGSRLTVL.

Ten or more counts support this clonotype. The V call is TRBV5-1, the J call TRBJ2-3; D is undetermined. Between the trimmed V and J ends, which lost 2 bases and 5 bases, there was a span of 6 bases. Germline CDR1 SGHRS, CDR2 YFSETQ. CDR3 length equals 12 residues. The CDR3 loop is CASSLEQDTQYF. The CDR3 coding sequence is TGCGCCAGCAGCTTAGAGCAAGATACGCAGTATTTT. The full variable domain, its missing parts supplied by reference TRBV5-1 and TRBJ2-3, is KAGVTQTPRYLIKTRGQQVTLSCSPISGHRSVSWYQQTPGQGLQFLFEYFSETQRNKGNFPGRFSGRQFSNSRSEMNVSTLELGDSALYLCASSLEQDTQYFGPGTRLTVL.

Note on this clonotype: This could be a read error, since a much larger clone is one nucleotide away. The chain joins TRBV10-3 to TRBJ1-5, with D maybe TRBD1 (6 bases). CDR1 and CDR2 from the germline V gene are ENHRY and SYGVKD. The CDR3 totals 14 residues. V was cut by 6 bases and J by 7 bases, with 16 bases left in between. The CDR3 nucleotides are TGTGCCATCAGCGATGGACAGTGGGGCCAGCCCCAGCATTTT. This codes for CAISDGQWGQPQHF.

This sequence joins TRBV12-3 or TRBV12-4 and TRBJ2-2; D gene uncertain. This CDR3 is 13 amino acids long. V lost 0 bases and J lost 13, with 12 bases in between. For the CDR3, the DNA is TGTGCCAGCAGTTTAGCGCGCAGTAGAGGGCTGTTTTTT. It encodes CASSLARSRGLFF.

This clonotype was seen repeatedly, ten times or more. This rearrangement joins TRBV28 to TRBJ2-1; the match to TRBD1 covers 10 bases. Trimming took 6 bases from V and 8 from J; bases not matched to a gene: 4. Germline CDR1 is MDHEN and CDR2 is SYDVKM. This CDR3 is built from 13 residues. CDR3 loop: CASRGTGAHEQFF. The CDR3 nucleotides read TGTGCCAGCAGAGGGACAGGGGCGCATGAGCAGTTCTTC.

This CDR3 reads CASSLNFGVYEQYF. CDR3 nucleotide sequence: TGTGCCAGCAGCTTAAACTTTGGGGTCTACGAGCAGTACTTC. The chain uses TRBV7-2 and TRBJ2-7; D is ambiguous. With 2 bases removed from V and 3 bases from J, the gap between germline ends came to 11 bases. Germline-derived CDR1 and CDR2 are SGHTA and FQGNSA. CDR3 length: 14 residues.

This clonotype appeared many times. The rearrangement joins TRBV4-2 to TRBJ2-2; possible D gene TRBD1, 7 bases. Germline CDR1 and CDR2: LGHNA and YNFKEQ. The CDR3 has 16 residues. V was cut by 0 bases and J by 4 bases, with 12 bases left in between. In DNA, the CDR3 is TGTGCCAGCAGCCAAGACCCCCAGGGGGGCACCGGGGAGCTGTTTTTT. Protein: CASSQDPQGGTGELFF.

This clonotype was seen repeatedly, ten times or more. This chain links TRBV7-9 with TRBJ2-2; D is undetermined. CDR1 is SEHNR and CDR2 is FQNEAQ in the germline V gene (reference sequence). The V gene lost 5 bases and the J gene lost 0 bases, with 10 bases spanning the gap. The CDR3 totals 15 residues. DNA of the CDR3: TGTGCCAGCAGCCCCCCAGACGCGAACACCGGGGAGCTGTTTTTT. Its protein is CASSPPDANTGELFF.

This clonotype was picked up many times. The genes are TRBV4-3 and TRBJ2-7; weak D call: TRBD1 (5 bases). Germline CDR1 is LGHNA and CDR2 is YSLEER. V was shortened by 0 bases and J by 1 base, with 16 bases between the two germline ends. This CDR3 is 17 amino acids long. CDR3 sequence reads: CASSQEGPGWESYEQYF. The CDR3 nucleotides are TGCGCCAGCAGCCAAGAGGGGCCAGGGTGGGAATCCTACGAGCAGTACTTC.

As concerns this clonotype: A much larger clone lies a single base off, so this may be a read error. This chain links TRBV28 with TRBJ2-3, with D maybe TRBD2 (5 bases). The CDR3 totals 14 residues. In germline, CDR1 is MDHEN, CDR2 SYDVKM. V was shortened by 3 bases and J by 5 bases, with 12 bases between the two germline ends. CDR3 residues: CASSFVSGKDTQYF. CDR3 coding DNA: TGTGCCAGCAGTTTTGTGAGCGGCAAAGATACGCAGTATTTT. Full variable domain (missing parts from reference TRBV28 and TRBJ2-3): DVKVTQSSRYLVKRTGEKVFLECVQDMDHENMFWYRQDPGLGLRLIYFSYDVKMKEKGDIPEGYSVSREKKERFSLILESASTNQTSMYLCASSFVSGKDTQYFGPGTRLTVL.

This clonotype has only one observation. This chain joins TRBV27 and TRBJ2-3; the D gene could be TRBD1 or TRBD2 (6 bases each). This CDR3 comprises 17 residues. V gave up 1 base and J gave up 2 bases, with 16 bases separating them. Germline V gene sequence: CDR1 MNHEY, CDR2 SMNVEV (reference sequence). CDR3 region: CASSLLGGTSPTDTQYF. CDR3 nucleotide sequence: TGTGCCAGCAGTTTATTAGGGGGGACCAGCCCCACAGATACGCAGTATTTT.

With respect to this clonotype: This may arise from a read error, as a much more abundant clone is one base away. This chain links TRBV14 with TRBJ1-4, with D maybe TRBD1 (5 bases). Trimming pared 3 bases from V and 9 bases from J, leaving 11 bases between. This CDR3 contains 13 residues. The germline gives CDR1 SGHDN, CDR2 FVKESK. The CDR3 spells CASSQGRNKKLFF. The CDR3 DNA reads TGTGCCAGCAGCCAGGGACGGAATAAAAAACTGTTTTTT.

Ten or more counts support this clonotype. The chain is built from TRBV11-2 and TRBJ2-1; D gene uncertain. CDR1 is SGHAT and CDR2 is FQNNGV in the germline V gene. The V end lost 1 base, the J end lost 4 bases, and 5 bases lay between the germline ends. The CDR3 is 13 amino acids. The CDR3 region is CASSLAWYNEQFF. DNA of the CDR3: TGTGCCAGCAGCTTAGCTTGGTACAATGAGCAGTTCTTC.

This clonotype was found many times. The chain combines TRBV12-3 or TRBV12-4 with TRBJ2-5; D is possibly TRBD2 (8 bases). CDR3 size: 15 residues. Trimming took off 4 bases at V and 4 bases at J, with 16 bases between the two ends. The CDR3 nucleotides read TGTGCCAGCAGTTCCGGGAGGGGGCAAGGAGAGACCCAGTACTTC. Residues: CASSSGRGQGETQYF.

The J gene is TRBJ2-2, the V gene TRBV29-1; D gene ambiguous. V lost 2 bases and J lost 2, with 9 bases in between. Germline CDR1 is SQVTM and CDR2 is ANQGSEA. The CDR3 has 14 residues. The CDR3 protein is CSVEKHLNTGELFF. CDR3 nucleotides: TGCAGCGTTGAAAAACACCTAAACACCGGGGAGCTGTTTTTT.

This clonotype was seen ten or more times. This chain links TRBV20-1 with TRBJ1-5; no definite D call. CDR1 is DFQATT and CDR2 is SNEGSKA in the germline V gene (reference sequence). This CDR3 is built from 15 residues. The V end lost 1 base, the J end lost 0 bases, and 10 bases lay between the germline ends. The CDR3 DNA reads as TGCAGTGCTAGAGGACGGACGGATAGCAATCAGCCCCAGCATTTT. Protein sequence: CSARGRTDSNQPQHF.

V and J are TRBV12-3 or TRBV12-4 and TRBJ1-4, with a possible D match to TRBD1 (5 bases). The germline V and J ends were trimmed by 2 bases and 7 bases, with 11 bases remaining between them. The CDR3 extends over 14 amino acids. The CDR3 protein is CASSLFIGAEKLFF. For the CDR3, the DNA is TGTGCCAGCAGTTTATTTATAGGGGCTGAAAAACTGTTTTTT.

The sample holds many counts of this clonotype. V and J are TRBV20-1 and TRBJ1-5; the D is unclear. V was shortened by 3 bases and J by 3 bases, with 9 bases between the two germline ends. The germline V gene encodes CDR1 DFQATT and CDR2 SNEGSKA (reference sequence). This CDR3 spans 13 amino acids. CDR3 DNA sequence: TGCAGTGCTAGTCGCACGAACAATCAGCCCCAGCATTTT. Translated: CSASRTNNQPQHF.

Regarding this clonotype: A much larger clone differs by one base, so this may be a read error. The chain joins TRBV12-3 or TRBV12-4 to TRBJ1-2; D gene uncertain. V was shortened by 8 bases and J by 2 bases, with 18 bases between the two germline ends. The CDR3 runs 15 residues. This CDR3 reads CASGGSPSSNYGYTF. The CDR3 bases are TGTGCCAGCGGTGGCAGTCCCTCCTCAAACTATGGCTACACCTTC.

Ten or more counts support this clonotype. The gene calls are TRBV6-5 and TRBJ2-7; D gene ambiguous. With 0 bases removed from V and 1 base from J, the gap between germline ends came to 7 bases. Germline V CDR1 and CDR2: MNHEY, SVGAGI. The CDR3 runs to 14 residues. CDR3 nucleotides: TGTGCCAGCAGTTACTCCTGGGGTTCCTACGAGCAGTACTTC. Amino acids: CASSYSWGSYEQYF.

This clonotype was counted at least ten times. This chain uses TRBV20-1 with TRBJ2-1, with 9 bases lining up with TRBD2. The CDR3 has 16 residues. With 5 bases clipped from V and 8 bases from J, the junction kept 16 bases outside the gene matches. Germline values: CDR1 DFQATT, CDR2 SNEGSKA (reference sequence). In nucleotides, the CDR3 is TGCAGTGCTCCCACGGCCGGCGGGGGGGCTTGGCATGAGCAGTTCTTC. Amino acid sequence: CSAPTAGGGAWHEQFF.